This entry lists 8 T cell receptor beta chains sequenced from one sample in a study of radiotherapy plus CTLA-4 blockade in lung cancer. Sequencing used immunoSEQ multiplex PCR; TCRdb keeps in-frame clones, though not all of them. The sample records about 87,000 clones, roughly 86% being singletons. Sequences were derived from peripheral blood, sampled from a patient treated with radiotherapy plus ipilimumab. These receptors came from a human donor with non-small cell lung cancer that progressed on radiotherapy plus ipilimumab.

The V gene is TRBV10-2, the J gene TRBJ2-2, with 9 bases matching TRBD1. CDR1 is WSHSY and CDR2 is SAAADI in the germline V gene. This CDR3 is 15 amino acids long. V gave up 8 bases and J gave up 5 bases; unmatched junction bases: 9. This chain's CDR3 is CASLSGTGLTGELFF. CDR3 DNA sequence: TGCGCCAGCCTTTCCGGGACAGGGTTAACCGGGGAGCTGTTTTTT.

V and J are TRBV27 and TRBJ2-7; 9 bases map to TRBD2. CDR1 MNHEY and CDR2 SMNVEV come from the germline V gene (reference sequence). J gave up 7 bases and V 0 bases, and 4 bases lay outside the gene matches. The CDR3 contains 14 residues. CDR3: CASSLSAGGREQYF. DNA of the CDR3: TGTGCCAGCAGTTTATCTGCGGGGGGGCGGGAGCAGTACTTC.

This chain uses TRBV7-2 with TRBJ1-4, with 7 bases matching TRBD1. The CDR3 covers 16 residues. The V segment lost 0 bases and the J segment 8 bases; nucleotides outside the gene matches: 9. Looked up from germline, CDR1 is SGHTA and CDR2 is FQGNSA. The CDR3, as DNA: TGTGCCAGCAGCTTAGCAACAGGGGCAATGGGGGAAAAACTGTTTTTT. This encodes CASSLATGAMGEKLFF.

This clone has a single count. CDR3 sequence (DNA): TGTGCAAGTCGTTTTTCAGCCCCGGGACTAGCGGTGGGCCCAAGTTCCTACGAGCAGTACTTC. As protein: CASRFSAPGLAVGPSSYEQYF. This rearrangement joins TRBV12-2 to TRBJ2-7; the table's TRBD2 call for D was not verified on the DNA. TRBV12-2 is a pseudogene. This CDR3 region has 21 residues.

CDR3 sequence: CASSRTGAETQYF. CDR3 DNA: TGTGCCAGCAGCAGGACAGGGGCGGAGACCCAGTACTTC. The J gene is TRBJ2-5, the V gene TRBV7-2; 9 bases align to TRBD1. The CDR3 is 13 amino acids. Germline-derived CDR1 and CDR2 are SGHTA and FQGNSA. Trimming at V came to 5 bases and at J to 5 bases, leaving 3 bases not matched to a gene.

This clone appeared once. The chain recombines TRBV15 with TRBJ2-3, with a possible D match to TRBD1 (7 bases). Germline-derived CDR1 and CDR2 are LNHNV and YYDKDF (reference sequence). Trimming took off 0 bases at V and 5 bases at J, with 12 bases between the two ends. The CDR3 is made up of 15 amino acids. CDR3 in amino acids: CATSRDWQGGDTQYF. The CDR3 nucleotides are TGTGCCACCAGCAGAGATTGGCAGGGGGGAGATACGCAGTATTTT. Based on the CDR3 plus reference TRBV15 and TRBJ2-3, the full variable domain is DAMVIQNPRYQVTQFGKPVTLSCSQTLNHNVMYWYQQKSSQAPKLLFHYYDKDFNNEADTPDNFQSRRPNTSFCFLDIRSPGLGDTAMYLCATSRDWQGGDTQYFGPGTRLTVL.

V usage is TRBV2 and J usage is TRBJ2-1; 7 bases are shared with TRBD2. Trimming removed 6 bases from V and 4 bases from J; junction bases left unmatched: 12. The CDR3 has 16 residues. The germline CDR1 and CDR2 sequences are SNHLY and FYNNEI. In DNA, the CDR3 is TGTGCCAGCAGGACCCAGGGCGGGGGAGTTTACAATGAGCAGTTCTTC. Its protein product is CASRTQGGGVYNEQFF.

The chain combines TRBV4-2 with TRBJ1-4; a possible D gene is TRBD1 (6 bases). V gave up 1 base and J gave up 7 bases, with 10 bases separating them. The CDR3 is made up of 14 amino acids. Germline loops: CDR1 LGHNA, CDR2 YNFKEQ. The CDR3 is CASSQGQGSEKLFF. CDR3 nucleotide sequence: TGTGCCAGCAGCCAAGGGCAGGGGAGTGAAAAACTGTTTTTT.